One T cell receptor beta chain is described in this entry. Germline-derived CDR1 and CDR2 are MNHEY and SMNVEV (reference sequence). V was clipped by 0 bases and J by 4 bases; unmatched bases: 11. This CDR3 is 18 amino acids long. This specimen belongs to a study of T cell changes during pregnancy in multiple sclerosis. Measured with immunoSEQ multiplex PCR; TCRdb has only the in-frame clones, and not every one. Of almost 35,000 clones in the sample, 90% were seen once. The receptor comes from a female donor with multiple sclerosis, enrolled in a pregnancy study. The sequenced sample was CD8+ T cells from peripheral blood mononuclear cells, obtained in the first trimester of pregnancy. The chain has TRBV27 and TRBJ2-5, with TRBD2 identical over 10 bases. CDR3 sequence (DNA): TGTGCCAGCAGTTTATCGTTCTTGGCTAGCGGGAGTGGAGAGACCCAGTACTTC. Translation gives CASSLSFLASGSGETQYF.